These T cell receptor beta chains were read from a single sample in a study of OX40 agonist ivuxolimab in advanced cancers. Method: immunoSEQ multiplex PCR; TCRdb's copy keeps in-frame clones and lacks some. Of roughly 87,000 clones in the sample, roughly 90% were seen once. This material consisted of CD4+ or CD8+ T cells sorted from blood, taken in a trial of the OX40 agonist ivuxolimab. These receptors were taken from an adult with an advanced solid tumor such as melanoma, head and neck, liver or kidney cancer. The CDR3 runs from the conserved cysteine through the conserved F or W. Fields, in order: J gene, D gene, V gene, clone size, CDR3 protein, CDR3 DNA. A D gene is named only where the DNA matches it firmly. The size field is filled for only some rows; it gives once, few, many or a size class.

>TRBJ1-2|.|TRBV11-2|.
CASSGVMVANYGYTF
TGTGCCAGCAGTGGGGTTATGGTGGCTAACTATGGCTACACCTTC
>TRBJ2-1|.|TRBV4-3|.
CASSGHQGGAYNEQFF
TGCGCCAGCAGCGGCCATCAGGGGGGGGCCTACAATGAGCAGTTCTTC
>TRBJ2-7|TRBD1|TRBV2|.
CASGGRGLYEQYF
TGTGCCAGCGGGGGCAGGGGGCTATACGAGCAGTACTTC
>TRBJ1-2|TRBD1|TRBV23-1|once
CASSQSSKGQGWANYGYTF
TGCGCCAGCAGTCAATCGTCGAAGGGACAGGGGTGGGCTAACTATGGCTACACCTTC
>TRBJ2-7|TRBD2|TRBV15|.
CATSSRGDLSSYEQYF
TGTGCCACCAGCAGTCGGGGGGATCTAAGCTCCTACGAGCAGTACTTC
>TRBJ1-4|.|TRBV6-6|.
CASRRRGSNEKLFF
TGTGCCAGCAGACGCCGGGGCAGTAATGAAAAACTGTTTTTT
>TRBJ1-2|.|TRBV10-3|few
CAISDGGGNYGYTF
TGTGCCATCAGTGATGGGGGGGGCAACTATGGCTACACCTTC
>TRBJ1-1|.|TRBV7-8|.
CASSPLSGKTEAFF
TGTGCCAGCAGCCCACTCTCAGGTAAAACTGAAGCTTTCTTT
>TRBJ1-2|TRBD1|TRBV9|.
CASSGGQGVVYGYTF
TGTGCCAGCAGCGGAGGACAGGGCGTTGTCTATGGCTACACCTTC
>TRBJ1-6|TRBD1|TRBV7-9|.
CAARTGQNSPLHF
TGTGCCGCGAGGACAGGCCAAAATTCACCCCTCCACTTT